This TCR beta chain was documented in a study of T cell changes during pregnancy in multiple sclerosis. The method was immunoSEQ multiplex PCR; TCRdb's version includes in-frame clones alone and lacks a portion of them. Of 70,000 or so clones listed, 91% are singletons. Trimming took off 0 bases at V and 3 bases at J, with 15 bases between the two ends. Germline-derived CDR1 and CDR2 are LGHNA and YSLEER. The CDR3 is made up of 16 amino acids. Specimen: peripheral blood, collected in the third trimester of pregnancy. The origin of this receptor is a female donor in good health, enrolled as a control in a pregnancy study. The chain is built from TRBV4-3 and TRBJ2-7, with D possibly TRBD1 on 6 matching bases. CDR3 bases: TGCGCCAGCAGCCAAGATGACGGACAGCTGTACTACGAGCAGTACTTC. This encodes CASSQDDGQLYYEQYF.